The T cell receptor (beta chain) described here comes from a study of blood T cells in healthy people across ages. Primed by a sample-barcoded 5' primer and a J-beta primer mix, a second PCR proceeded for 7 to 11 cycles. TCRdb passed the 5' RACE reads through MiXCR, listing each CDR3 protein once. The sample lists around 970,000 distinct CDR3 sequences; roughly 50% were seen once. The sample holds many counts of this clonotype. Its antigen remains unknown. V lost 1 base and J 5 bases, leaving 2 bases between the germline ends. Per germline, CDR1 MNHNY and CDR2 SVGAGI (reference sequence). The CDR3 has 11 amino acids. Overall study findings and caveats: The study could not conclusively compare naive and antigen-experienced cells, given its unsorted PBMCs.

Peripheral blood samples of about 10 milliliters were drawn from each donor. The source of this sequence is an older woman in good health. The chain employs TRBV6-6 and TRBJ2-5, with D hard to call. The sample taken for sequencing was blood. The CDR3 region has the DNA TGTGCCAGCAGTTACTGGGAGACCCAGTACTTC. Its translation is CASSYWETQYF.